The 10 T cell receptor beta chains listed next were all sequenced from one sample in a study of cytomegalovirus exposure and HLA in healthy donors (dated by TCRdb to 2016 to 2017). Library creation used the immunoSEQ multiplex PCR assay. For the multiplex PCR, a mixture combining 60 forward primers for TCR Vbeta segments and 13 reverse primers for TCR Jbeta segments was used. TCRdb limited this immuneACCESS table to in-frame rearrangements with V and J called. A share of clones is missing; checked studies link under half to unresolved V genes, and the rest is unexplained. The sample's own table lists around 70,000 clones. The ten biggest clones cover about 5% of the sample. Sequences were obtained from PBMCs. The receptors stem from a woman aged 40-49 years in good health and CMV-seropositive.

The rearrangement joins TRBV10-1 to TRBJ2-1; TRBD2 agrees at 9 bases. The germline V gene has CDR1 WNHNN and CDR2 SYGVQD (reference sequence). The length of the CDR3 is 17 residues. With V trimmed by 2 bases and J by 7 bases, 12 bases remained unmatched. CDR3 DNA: TGCGCCAGCAGTGAGCGATTAGCGGGAGTGGCGGGGAATGAGCAGTTCTTC. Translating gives CASSERLAGVAGNEQFF.

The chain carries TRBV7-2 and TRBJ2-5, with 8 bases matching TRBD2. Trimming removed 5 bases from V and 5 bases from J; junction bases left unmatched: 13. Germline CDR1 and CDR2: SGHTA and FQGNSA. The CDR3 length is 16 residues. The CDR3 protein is CASSPITRGGRETQYF. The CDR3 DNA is TGTGCCAGCAGCCCCATCACACGCGGCGGGAGGGAGACCCAGTACTTC.

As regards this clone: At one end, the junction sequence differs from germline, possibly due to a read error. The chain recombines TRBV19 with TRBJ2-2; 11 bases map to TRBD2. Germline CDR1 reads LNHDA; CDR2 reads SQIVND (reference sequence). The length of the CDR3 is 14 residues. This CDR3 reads CASRIAGGSGELFF. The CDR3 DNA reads TGTGCCAGTAGGATAGCGGGAGGGTCCGGGGAGCTGTTTTTT.

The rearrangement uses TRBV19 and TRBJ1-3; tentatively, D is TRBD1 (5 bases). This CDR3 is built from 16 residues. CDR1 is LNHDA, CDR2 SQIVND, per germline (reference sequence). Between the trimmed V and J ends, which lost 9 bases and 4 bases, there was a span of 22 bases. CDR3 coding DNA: TGTGCCAGCTCCTTCGGCGGGGCCTTGCCGGGAAACACCATATATTTT. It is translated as CASSFGGALPGNTIYF.

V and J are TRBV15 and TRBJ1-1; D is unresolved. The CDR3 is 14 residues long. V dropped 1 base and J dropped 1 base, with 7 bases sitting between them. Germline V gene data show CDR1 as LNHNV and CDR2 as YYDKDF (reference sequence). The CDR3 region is CATSRVEGNTEAFF. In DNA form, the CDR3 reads TGTGCCACCAGCAGAGTGGAGGGGAACACTGAAGCTTTCTTT. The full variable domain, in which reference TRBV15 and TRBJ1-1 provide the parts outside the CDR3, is DAMVIQNPRYQVTQFGKPVTLSCSQTLNHNVMYWYQQKSSQAPKLLFHYYDKDFNNEADTPDNFQSRRPNTSFCFLDIRSPGLGDTAMYLCATSRVEGNTEAFFGQGTRLTVV.

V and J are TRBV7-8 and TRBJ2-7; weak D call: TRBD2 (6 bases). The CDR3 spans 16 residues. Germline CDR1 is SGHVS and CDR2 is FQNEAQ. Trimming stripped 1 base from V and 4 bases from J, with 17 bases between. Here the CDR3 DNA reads TGTGCCAGCAGCTTAGATGCGGGGTCCGGTGGGTACGAGCAGTACTTC. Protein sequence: CASSLDAGSGGYEQYF.

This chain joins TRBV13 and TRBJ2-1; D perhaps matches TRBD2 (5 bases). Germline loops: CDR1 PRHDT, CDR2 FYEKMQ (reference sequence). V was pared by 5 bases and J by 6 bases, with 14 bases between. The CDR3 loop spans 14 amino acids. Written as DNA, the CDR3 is TGTGCCAGCAGCAACCGGGGTATCGGCAATGAGCAGTTCTTC. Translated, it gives CASSNRGIGNEQFF. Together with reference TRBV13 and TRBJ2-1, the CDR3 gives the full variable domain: AAGVIQSPRHLIKEKRETATLKCYPIPRHDTVYWYQQGPGQDPQFLISFYEKMQSDKGSIPDRFSAQQFSDYHSELNMSSLELGDSALYFCASSNRGIGNEQFFGPGTRLTVL.

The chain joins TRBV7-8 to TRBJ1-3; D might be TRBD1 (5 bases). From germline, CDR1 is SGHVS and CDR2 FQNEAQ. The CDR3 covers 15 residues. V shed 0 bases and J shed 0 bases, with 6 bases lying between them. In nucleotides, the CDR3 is TGTGCCAGCAGCTTAGCAGGGGACTCTGGAAACACCATATATTTT. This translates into CASSLAGDSGNTIYF.

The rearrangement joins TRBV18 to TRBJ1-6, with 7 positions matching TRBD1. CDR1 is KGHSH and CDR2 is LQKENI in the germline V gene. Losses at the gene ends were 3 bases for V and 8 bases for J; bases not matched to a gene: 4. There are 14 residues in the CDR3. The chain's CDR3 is CASSPTGSDSPLHF. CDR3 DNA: TGTGCCAGCTCACCGACAGGGAGTGATTCACCCCTCCACTTT.

CDR3 DNA: TGCAGCGTTGAAGAGGGGAGTCGCGACGAGCAGTACTTC. This gives the protein CSVEEGSRDEQYF. V is TRBV29-1 and J is TRBJ2-7; a weak D match, TRBD2 (5 bases). This CDR3 is built from 13 residues. Between the trimmed V and J ends, which lost 0 bases and 5 bases, there was a span of 11 bases. Germline V gene sequence: CDR1 SQVTM, CDR2 ANQGSEA.